This T cell receptor beta chain was retrieved from a study of shared T cell receptors in the human thymus. This table comes from immunoSEQ multiplex PCR, and its TCRdb copy is limited to in-frame clones, with some not included. Altogether some 700,000 clones are present, approximately 85% being singletons, with the ten largest covering roughly 0.01%. The ends were cut back, 4 bases at V and 0 bases at J, with 10 bases in the middle. Germline loops: CDR1 KGHSH, CDR2 LQKENI. The CDR3 has 16 amino acids. The sample also formed part of further work on human thymus T cells.

The sample was thymocytes. The source of this sequence is a girl under three years old with a congenital heart defect. The chain employs TRBV18 and TRBJ1-6; no firm D call. The CDR3 sequence is CASSLGASSYNSPLHF. CDR3 in DNA: TGTGCCAGCTCACTTGGTGCTAGCTCCTATAATTCACCCCTCCACTTT.